Presented here are 2 T cell receptor beta chains from one specimen sequenced in a study of T cells in Graves' hyperthyroidism and ophthalmopathy. Regions amplified from RNA transcripts were the TCR beta CDR3 regions. TCR CDR3 regions were first amplified by RT-PCR with HTBI primers. TCRdb itself ran the multiplex PCR reads through MiXCR, one entry per CDR3 protein. The sample includes roughly 280,000 distinct CDR3 sequences, more than 15% of them seen just once. The sequenced material came from blood. The receptors stem from a woman in her sixties or seventies with Graves' ophthalmopathy.

On this clonotype: Just one base apart from a much larger clone, this may be a read error. The chain links TRBV20-1 to TRBJ2-5, with D possibly matching TRBD1 (6 bases). V was trimmed by 4 bases and J by 9 bases, leaving 24 bases between them. The germline gives CDR1 DFQATT, CDR2 SNEGSKA (reference sequence). The CDR3 runs to 15 residues. CDR3 in DNA: TGCAGTGCTAAAGATAGTGGACAGCCCAAGAGTGCCCAGTACTTC. Translating it yields CSAKDSGQPKSAQYF.

The chain has TRBV5-6 and TRBJ2-1, with D perhaps being TRBD1 or TRBD2 (5 bases each). V lost 2 bases, J lost 0 bases, and 21 bases lay in between. Germline V gene lookup returns CDR1 SGHDT and CDR2 YYEEEE. The CDR3 consists of 19 residues. The CDR3 region is CASSFWGRARLSSYNEQFF. Here the CDR3 DNA reads TGTGCCAGCAGCTTTTGGGGACGGGCCAGGCTGAGCTCCTACAATGAGCAGTTCTTC.